The 26 T cell receptor beta chains below were found in one sample sequenced in a study of T cells in Graves' hyperthyroidism and ophthalmopathy. TCR beta CDR3 sequences were amplified from RNA transcripts. In the first-round RT-PCR of the TCR CDR3, the HTBI primer set was used. TCRdb ran MiXCR on the multiplex PCR reads and lists one entry per CDR3 protein. The sample shows a few hundred thousand distinct CDR3 sequences, about 15% of them seen only once. Specimen: blood. These TCRs come from a woman aged 25 to 45 with Graves' hyperthyroidism.

This clonotype was detected many times. The chain couples TRBV6-2 or TRBV6-3 to TRBJ2-5; D may be TRBD1 (5 bases). Trimming left V 8 bases short and J 3 bases short, with 10 bases between. Germline V gene sequence: CDR1 MNHEY, CDR2 SVGEGT. The CDR3 consists of 12 residues. The CDR3 loop reads CASGHTKETQYF. CDR3 nucleotides: TGTGCCAGCGGACATACGAAAGAGACCCAGTACTTC.

This clonotype appeared many times. The genes are TRBV24-1 and TRBJ2-7; D could derive from TRBD1 or TRBD2 (5 bases each). The CDR3 covers 15 residues. The V end lost 4 bases, the J end lost 2 bases, and 14 bases lay between the germline ends. Germline CDR1 reads KGHDR; CDR2 reads SFDVKD. CDR3 region: CATSDRLLGAYEQYF. For the CDR3, the DNA is TGTGCCACCAGTGACCGCCTCTTGGGGGCCTACGAGCAGTACTTC.

In this sample, this clonotype turned up a few times. The rearrangement joins TRBV20-1 to TRBJ2-3; the match to TRBD2 covers 9 bases. The length of the CDR3 is 18 residues. Germline V gives CDR1 DFQATT, CDR2 SNEGSKA (reference sequence). Trimming at V came to 0 bases and at J to 7 bases, leaving 17 bases not matched to a gene. Here the CDR3 reads CSARDRGTAGGPTYTQYF. CDR3 nucleotide sequence: TGCAGTGCTAGAGATCGAGGAACCGCGGGAGGGCCCACGTATACGCAGTATTTT.

In its sample, this clonotype was seen many times. The genes are TRBV27 and TRBJ1-2; a weak D match, TRBD1 (5 bases). The germline gives CDR1 MNHEY, CDR2 SMNVEV (reference sequence). Trimming cost V 8 bases and J 8 bases, with 12 bases left between them. The CDR3 totals 11 residues. The CDR3 region is CASRGADGYTF. In DNA, the CDR3 is TGTGCCAGCCGTGGGGCGGACGGCTACACCTTC.

At least ten counts were recorded for this clonotype. The V and J genes are TRBV6-1 and TRBJ1-6, with 7 bases lining up with TRBD1. V lost 7 bases and J lost 4; bases outside the gene matches: 4. From germline, CDR1 is MNHNS and CDR2 SASEGT. The CDR3 spans 14 residues. The CDR3 loop is CASTVTGYNSPLHF. CDR3 in DNA: TGTGCCAGCACCGTGACAGGGTATAATTCACCCCTCCACTTT.

This clonotype was counted ten times or more. The chain carries TRBV28 and TRBJ1-5; D might be TRBD1 (5 bases). This CDR3 contains 14 residues. Deletions cut 3 bases from V and 2 bases from J, with 8 bases between. The germline V gene has CDR1 MDHEN and CDR2 SYDVKM. CDR3 region: CASSFQGGNQPQHF. In DNA form, the CDR3 reads TGTGCCAGCAGTTTCCAGGGCGGCAATCAGCCCCAGCATTTT.

This clonotype was seen at least ten times. This chain links TRBV19 with TRBJ2-3; D might be TRBD1 or TRBD2, each matching 5 bases. V lost 7 bases and J lost 4, with 21 bases in between. Germline V gives CDR1 LNHDA, CDR2 SQIVND (reference sequence). The CDR3 loop spans 16 amino acids. Written as DNA, the CDR3 is TGTGCCAGTACTCCCACCGGGACCCTTAGGGCAGATACGCAGTATTTT. Translated: CASTPTGTLRADTQYF.

This clonotype was detected many times. The genes are TRBV5-1 and TRBJ2-7; weak D call: TRBD1 (6 bases). The CDR3 is 17 amino acids. CDR1 and CDR2 (germline): SGHRS, YFSETQ. Trimming removed 4 bases at V and 1 base at J, with 21 bases between. CDR3 loop: CASSPPLGRGESYEQYF. The CDR3, as DNA: TGCGCCAGCAGCCCACCTCTCGGCAGGGGCGAATCCTACGAGCAGTACTTC.

Notes on this clonotype: An end of the junction does not agree with germline; a read error may underlie this. The genes are TRBV5-1 and TRBJ2-2; TRBD2 matches at 7 bases. The CDR3 runs to 15 residues. Germline CDR1 reads SGHRS; CDR2 reads YFSETQ. CDR3 region: CASSSSGTVAGELFF. The CDR3 DNA sequence: TGTGCCAGCAGCTCGAGCGGGACGGTTGCCGGGGAGCTGTTTTTT.

Notes on this clonotype: This may come from a read error, since a much larger clone is one base off. This chain links TRBV12-3 or TRBV12-4 with TRBJ2-1, with 13 bases that match TRBD2. The CDR3 consists of 16 residues. Trimming took 6 bases from V and 9 from J; bases not matched to a gene: 11. The CDR3 region is CASSPRTSGSTSEQFF. CDR3 nucleotides: TGTGCCAGCAGCCCCCGGACTAGCGGGAGTACTAGTGAGCAGTTCTTC.

This clonotype was detected ten times or more. This chain joins TRBV7-9 and TRBJ2-2; unclear D gene. Germline values: CDR1 SEHNR, CDR2 FQNEAQ (reference sequence). With 0 bases removed from V and 8 bases from J, the gap between germline ends came to 13 bases. CDR3 length: 15 residues. For the CDR3, the DNA is TGTGCCAGCAGCTTAGCCGGGCAATCCGGTGGGGAGCTGTTTTTT. Encoded protein: CASSLAGQSGGELFF.

This clonotype was observed at least ten times. This chain joins TRBV11-1 and TRBJ1-5; possibly TRBD1 for D (6 bases). CDR1 SGHAT and CDR2 FQDESV come from the germline V gene (reference sequence). This CDR3 contains 17 residues. V dropped 5 bases and J dropped 5 bases, with 22 bases sitting between them. In nucleotides, the CDR3 is TGTGCCAGCAGCAACCCCAGGGGAAGCTCGAATTATCAGCCCCAGCATTTT. It codes for CASSNPRGSSNYQPQHF.

This clonotype was observed at least ten times. The chain carries TRBV12-3 or TRBV12-4 and TRBJ2-2; 10 bases match TRBD2. J lost 7 bases, V lost 5 bases, and 10 bases had no gene match. The CDR3 is made up of 16 amino acids. CDR3 DNA sequence: TGTGCCAGCAGTACGACTCTAGCGGGAGCAGGCGGGGAGCTGTTTTTT. It encodes CASSTTLAGAGGELFF.

This clonotype was detected ten times or more. V and J are TRBV18 and TRBJ1-1; D not resolved. Trimming shortened V by 2 bases and J by 5 bases, and 12 bases separated the two germline ends. This CDR3 contains 14 residues. The V gene's germline CDR1 is KGHSH and CDR2 LQKENI. The CDR3 DNA sequence: TGTGCCAGCTCACCAGGCGAAGGGAGAACTGAAGCTTTCTTT. Protein product: CASSPGEGRTEAFF.

V usage is TRBV6-2 or TRBV6-3 and J usage is TRBJ2-4; 15 bases align to TRBD2. CDR3 length: 16 amino acids. The trim removed 0 bases at V and 11 bases at J, leaving 5 bases unmatched. Germline loops: CDR1 MNHEY, CDR2 SVGEGT. The CDR3: CASSYSGLAGGELQYF. CDR3 bases: TGTGCCAGCAGTTACTCGGGACTAGCGGGAGGTGAACTTCAGTACTTC.

In this sample, this clonotype turned up many times. This chain connects TRBV27 to TRBJ2-1; the D gene is possibly TRBD2 (6 bases). Trimming took off 2 bases at V and 4 bases at J, with 12 bases between the two ends. The CDR3 runs to 15 residues. Germline loops: CDR1 MNHEY, CDR2 SMNVEV (reference sequence). DNA of the CDR3: TGTGCCAGCAGTTTAGAGGCGGGATGGTACAATGAGCAGTTCTTC. This encodes CASSLEAGWYNEQFF.

This clonotype was seen repeatedly, ten times or more. V gene TRBV11-2 combines with J gene TRBJ1-2, with D maybe TRBD1 (6 bases). CDR3 length: 18 residues. Deletions cut 0 bases from V and 4 bases from J, with 21 bases between. The germline CDR1 and CDR2 sequences are SGHAT and FQNNGV. The CDR3 nucleotides read TGTGCCAGCAGCTTAGATCGAGGGGGGTTTGGACAGCTCTATGGCTACACCTTC. Translating it yields CASSLDRGGFGQLYGYTF.

This clonotype was observed many times. The chain recombines TRBV6-1 with TRBJ1-5; perhaps TRBD1 as D (6 bases). This CDR3 has 12 amino acids. Germline V gives CDR1 MNHNS, CDR2 SASEGT. Trimming pared 8 bases from V and 5 bases from J, leaving 10 bases between. The CDR3, as DNA: TGTGCCAGCGAGGCAGGGGATCAGCCCCAGCATTTT. It is translated as CASEAGDQPQHF.

In this sample, this clonotype turned up many times. The chain employs TRBV30 and TRBJ1-6, with D maybe TRBD1 (5 bases). V was clipped by 3 bases and J by 12 bases, with 12 bases between them. The CDR3 loop spans 12 amino acids. CDR1 is GTSNPN and CDR2 is SVGIG in the germline V gene (reference sequence). CDR3 in DNA: TGTGCCTGGAGGTTGGGGACGGGACCCCTCCACTTT. Protein product: CAWRLGTGPLHF.

The chain joins TRBV4-2 to TRBJ1-5; D not certain. CDR1 LGHNA and CDR2 YNFKEQ come from the germline V gene. This CDR3 contains 14 residues. Trimming removed 3 bases from V and 1 base from J, with 7 bases in between. The CDR3 nucleotides are TGTGCCAGCAGCCATTTTGCGAGCAATCAGCCCCAGCATTTT. Translating gives CASSHFASNQPQHF.

The chain uses TRBV6-1 and TRBJ2-1; 8 nucleotides align to TRBD2. Trimming removed 6 bases from V and 4 bases from J; junction bases left unmatched: 23. Looked up from germline, CDR1 is MNHNS and CDR2 is SASEGT. The CDR3 contains 20 residues. The CDR3 bases are TGTGCCAGCAGGACTCCTGGACTAGCATCGGCAGCGGCCCTATACAATGAGCAGTTCTTC. This gives the protein CASRTPGLASAAALYNEQFF.

This clonotype was counted many times. The chain joins TRBV20-1 to TRBJ2-7; 8 bases are shared with TRBD1. Germline loops: CDR1 DFQATT, CDR2 SNEGSKA (reference sequence). The J segment lost 3 bases and the V segment lost 4 bases, leaving 5 bases of the junction unmatched. The CDR3 extends over 13 amino acids. The CDR3, as DNA: TGCAGTGCTATACGGACAGGGAGCTACGAGCAGTACTTC. Its translation: CSAIRTGSYEQYF.

The chain is built from TRBV19 and TRBJ1-5; D is undetermined. The CDR3 loop spans 13 amino acids. Germline CDR1 is LNHDA and CDR2 is SQIVND (reference sequence). V dropped 7 bases and J dropped 6 bases, with 13 bases sitting between them. Here the CDR3 DNA reads TGTGCCAGTACCGTCACCCCCAGTCAGCCCCAGCATTTT. Its translation is CASTVTPSQPQHF.

J is TRBJ1-1 and V is TRBV28, with 10 bases fitting TRBD1. V was clipped by 6 bases and J by 11 bases; unmatched bases: 15. Germline-derived CDR1 and CDR2 are MDHEN and SYDVKM. The CDR3 is 15 amino acids. The CDR3 region has the DNA TGTGCCAGCAGCGCTCCCGGGACAGGGGTGAGAAGGGCTTTCTTT. It specifies CASSAPGTGVRRAFF. Full variable domain (missing parts from reference TRBV28 and TRBJ1-1): DVKVTQSSRYLVKRTGEKVFLECVQDMDHENMFWYRQDPGLGLRLIYFSYDVKMKEKGDIPEGYSVSREKKERFSLILESASTNQTSMYLCASSAPGTGVRRAFFGQGTRLTVV.

The chain couples TRBV30 to TRBJ1-1; 8 bases align to TRBD1. Germline values: CDR1 GTSNPN, CDR2 SVGIG (reference sequence). Trimming removed 4 bases from V and 5 bases from J; junction bases left unmatched: 6. The CDR3 covers 13 residues. The CDR3 sequence is CAWKGDRGTEAFF. Here the CDR3 DNA reads TGTGCCTGGAAGGGCGACAGGGGTACTGAAGCTTTCTTT.

Ten or more counts support this clonotype. The chain joins TRBV6-1 to TRBJ1-2; D not resolved. This CDR3 has 14 amino acids. The germline V and J ends were trimmed by 6 bases and 5 bases, with 16 bases remaining between them. Germline CDR1 is MNHNS and CDR2 is SASEGT. CDR3 region: CASSRNPVGYGYTF. CDR3 in DNA: TGTGCCAGCAGCCGAAACCCAGTGGGATATGGCTACACCTTC.